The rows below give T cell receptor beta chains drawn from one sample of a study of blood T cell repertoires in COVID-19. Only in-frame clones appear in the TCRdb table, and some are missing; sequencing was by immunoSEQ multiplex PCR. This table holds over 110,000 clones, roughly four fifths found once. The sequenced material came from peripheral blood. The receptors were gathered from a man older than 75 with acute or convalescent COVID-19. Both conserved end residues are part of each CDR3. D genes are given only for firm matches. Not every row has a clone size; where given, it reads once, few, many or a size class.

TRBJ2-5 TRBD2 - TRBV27 CASSLGARGGETQYF TGTGCCAGCAGTTTAGGGGCAAGGGGAGGGGAGACCCAGTACTTC
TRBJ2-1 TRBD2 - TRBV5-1 CASSLPGLALNEQFF TGCGCCAGCAGCCTGCCGGGACTAGCCCTCAATGAGCAGTTCTTC
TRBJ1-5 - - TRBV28 CASSSFWGGDNQPQHF TGTGCCAGCAGTTCCTTCTGGGGGGGCGACAATCAGCCCCAGCATTTT
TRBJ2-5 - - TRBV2 CASSENRVVERTQYF TGTGCCAGCAGTGAAAACAGAGTCGTGGAAAGGACCCAGTACTTC
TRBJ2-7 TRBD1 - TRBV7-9 CASSPGTVRTYEQYF TGTGCCAGCAGCCCCGGGACAGTTAGGACCTACGAGCAGTACTTC
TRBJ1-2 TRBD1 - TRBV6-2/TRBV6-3 CASSYEVKGATGYTF TGTGCCAGCAGTTACGAGGTGAAGGGGGCGACTGGCTACACCTTC
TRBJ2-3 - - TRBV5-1 CASSPVRTSTDTQYF TGCGCCAGCAGCCCTGTTAGGACTTCCACAGATACGCAGTATTTT
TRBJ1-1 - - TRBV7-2 CASSAQGGAEAFF TGTGCCAGCAGCGCACAGGGAGGGGCTGAAGCTTTCTTT
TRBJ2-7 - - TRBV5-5 CASSLAPAYEQYF TGTGCCAGCAGCTTGGCGCCAGCCTACGAGCAGTACTTC
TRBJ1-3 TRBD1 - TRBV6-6 CASSGTASGNTIYF TGTGCCAGCAGTGGGACAGCCTCTGGAAACACCATATATTTT
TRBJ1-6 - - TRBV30 CAWSVGEYNSPLHF TGTGCCTGGAGTGTTGGGGAGTATAATTCACCCCTCCACTTT
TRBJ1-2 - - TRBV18 CASSREGTANYGYTF TGTGCCAGCTCACGGGAGGGTACGGCTAACTATGGCTACACCTTC
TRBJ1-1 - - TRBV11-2 CASRAYKGGYTEAFF TGTGCCAGCAGAGCTTATAAGGGGGGGTACACTGAAGCTTTCTTT
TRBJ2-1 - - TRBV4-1 CASSQGGPSYNEQFF TGCGCCAGCAGCCAAGGGGGGCCAAGCTACAATGAGCAGTTCTTC
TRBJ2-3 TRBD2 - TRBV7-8 CASTRYGGKADTQYF TGTGCCAGCACCCGTTACGGGGGGAAAGCAGATACGCAGTATTTT
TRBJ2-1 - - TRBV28 CASIGGANYNEQFF TGTGCCAGCATAGGCGGGGCCAACTACAATGAGCAGTTCTTC
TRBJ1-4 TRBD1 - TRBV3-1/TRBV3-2 CASSGTGYNEKLFF TGTGCCAGCAGCGGGACAGGATATAATGAAAAACTGTTTTTT
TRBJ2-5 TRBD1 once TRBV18 CASSQNLRTGLYF TGTGCCAGCTCACAGAATCTAAGGACAGGTCTTTACTTC
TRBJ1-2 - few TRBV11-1 CASSGLGGYGYTF TGTGCCAGCAGCGGCTTGGGGGGGTATGGCTACACCTTC
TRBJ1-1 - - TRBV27 CASSTITPGRTFF TGTGCCAGCAGTACCATTACCCCTGGGAGAACTTTCTTT
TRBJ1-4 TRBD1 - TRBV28 CASSSNRGDREKLFF TGTGCCAGCAGTTCGAACAGGGGTGACAGAGAAAAACTGTTTTTT
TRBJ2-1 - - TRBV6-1 CASREVQGQDEQFF TGTGCCAGCAGGGAAGTGCAGGGTCAAGATGAGCAGTTCTTC
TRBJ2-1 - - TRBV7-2 CASSQTGNYNEQFF TGTGCCAGCAGCCAGACAGGTAACTACAATGAGCAGTTCTTC
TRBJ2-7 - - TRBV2 CAMTGTPYEQYF TGTGCTATGACAGGGACTCCCTACGAGCAGTACTTC
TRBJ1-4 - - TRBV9 CASSVGTGTYNEKLFF TGTGCCAGCAGCGTCGGAACAGGGACGTATAATGAAAAACTGTTTTTT
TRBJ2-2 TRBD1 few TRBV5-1 CASSSQGSGELFF TGCGCCAGCAGCTCACAGGGGTCCGGGGAGCTGTTTTTT
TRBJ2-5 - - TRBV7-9 CASSLYGSGRETQYF TGTGCCAGCAGCTTATATGGTTCAGGGAGGGAGACCCAGTACTTC
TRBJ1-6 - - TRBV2 CASQVQGANNSPLHF TGTGCCAGTCAGGTACAGGGAGCGAATAATTCACCCCTCCACTTT
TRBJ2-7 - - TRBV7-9 CASSFETLGEQYF TGTGCCAGCAGCTTCGAAACCCTAGGCGAGCAGTACTTC
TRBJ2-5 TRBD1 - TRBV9 CASRNRDRGSRGQETQYF TGTGCCAGCAGAAACCGGGACAGGGGGAGCAGGGGGCAAGAGACCCAGTACTTC
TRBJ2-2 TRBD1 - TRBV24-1 CATSDFDLGTASNTGELFF TGTGCCACCAGTGATTTTGATCTCGGGACAGCTTCGAACACCGGGGAGCTGTTTTTT
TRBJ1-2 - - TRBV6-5 CASSYSGSGHTF TGTGCCAGCAGTTACTCCGGTAGCGGACACACCTTC
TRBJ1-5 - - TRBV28 CASSLLAQPQHF TGTGCCAGCAGTTTATTGGCTCAGCCCCAGCATTTT
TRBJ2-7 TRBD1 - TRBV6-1 CASSGWGQSGSYEQYF TGTGCCAGCAGTGGATGGGGACAGAGTGGGTCCTACGAGCAGTACTTC
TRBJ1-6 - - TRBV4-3 CASSQDARVYSPLHF TGCGCCAGCAGCCAAGATGCCAGGGTTTACTCACCCCTCCACTTT
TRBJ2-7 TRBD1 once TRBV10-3 CASTGVALYEQYF TGTGCCTCTACAGGGGTGGCCCTCTACGAGCAGTACTTC
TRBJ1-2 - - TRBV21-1 CASSKASRVYGYTF TGTGCCAGCAGCAAAGCGAGCAGGGTATATGGCTACACCTTC
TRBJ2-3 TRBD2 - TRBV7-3 CASSLIGRLATDTQYF TGTGCCAGCAGCTTAATTGGGCGACTAGCGACAGATACGCAGTATTTT
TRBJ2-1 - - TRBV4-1 CASSQGHSYNEQFF TGCGCCAGCAGCCAAGGGCACTCCTACAATGAGCAGTTCTTC
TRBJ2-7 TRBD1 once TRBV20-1 CSASDQGVAAYEQYF TGCAGTGCTAGTGATCAGGGGGTCGCGGCCTACGAGCAGTACTTC
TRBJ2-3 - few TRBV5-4 CASSLSPRMDTQYF TGTGCCAGCAGCTTGAGCCCCCGCATGGATACGCAGTATTTT
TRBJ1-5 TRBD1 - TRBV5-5 CASSSRDSHNQPQHF TGTGCCAGCAGCTCCCGGGACAGCCACAATCAGCCCCAGCATTTT
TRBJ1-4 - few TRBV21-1 CASSKVKRELFF TGTGCCAGCAGCAAAGTTAAGAGGGAACTGTTTTTT
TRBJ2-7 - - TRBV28 CASSLPGLQSSYEQYF TGTGCCAGCAGTTTACCGGGTCTTCAGAGCTCCTACGAGCAGTACTTC
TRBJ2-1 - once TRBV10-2 CASSELGDEQFF TGCGCCAGCAGTGAGTTAGGGGATGAGCAGTTCTTC
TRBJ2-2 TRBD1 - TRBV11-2 CASSLGTGTGELFF TGTGCCAGCAGCCTCGGGACAGGGACCGGGGAGCTGTTTTTT
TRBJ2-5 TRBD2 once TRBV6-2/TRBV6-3 CASSRLAKRQGETQYF TGTGCCAGCAGTCGACTAGCGAAACGGCAGGGCGAGACCCAGTACTTC